These 22 T cell receptor beta chains originate from one sample sequenced in a study of shared clonotypes between healthy human individuals. The table came from immunoSEQ multiplex PCR; TCRdb's copy has only in-frame clones and leaves some out. The sample shows roughly 2,000,000 clones, just over 90% of them seen only once. Terminally differentiated effector memory CD45RA+ cells were excluded by CCR7 positive selection of CD45RO-negative cells. Sequenced sample: naive CD8+ T cells from PBMCs. These receptors were taken from a man younger than 35 in good health. Some clones in this sample may be carry-over from other donors' samples.

This clone appeared once. The genes are TRBV4-3 and TRBJ2-2; 12 bases map to TRBD1. Trimming at V came to 4 bases and at J to 5 bases, leaving 2 bases not matched to a gene. The germline CDR1 and CDR2 sequences are LGHNA and YSLEER. The CDR3 extends over 15 amino acids. As DNA, the CDR3 is TGCGCCAGCAGCCCGGGACAGGGGGCGACCGGGGAGCTGTTTTTT. Its translation is CASSPGQGATGELFF.

V is TRBV7-9 and J is TRBJ2-7, with 7 bases matching TRBD2. Trimming cost V 4 bases and J 2 bases; bases outside gene matches: 8. The CDR3 runs to 15 residues. Germline-derived CDR1 and CDR2 are SEHNR and FQNEAQ (reference sequence). The CDR3 region is CASSWGGEGPYEQYF. CDR3 nucleotides: TGTGCCAGCAGCTGGGGGGGAGAGGGTCCCTACGAGCAGTACTTC.

The chain uses TRBV19 and TRBJ1-1, with D hard to call. There are 13 residues in the CDR3. Trimming took off 8 bases at V and 0 bases at J, with 10 bases between the two ends. Per germline, CDR1 LNHDA and CDR2 SQIVND (reference sequence). The CDR3 reads CASGEGVNTEAFF. CDR3 bases: TGTGCCAGTGGGGAGGGTGTGAACACTGAAGCTTTCTTT.

The CDR3 sequence: CAWSVRESAEAFF. As DNA, the CDR3 is TGTGCCTGGAGTGTCAGAGAATCGGCTGAAGCTTTCTTT. J is TRBJ1-1 and V is TRBV30; D gene unclear. V dropped 0 bases and J dropped 6 bases, with 11 bases sitting between them. Germline CDR1 reads GTSNPN; CDR2 reads SVGIG (reference sequence). The CDR3 is 13 amino acids.

As to this clone: Other DNA sequences from this sample encode an identical CDR3 as well. The chain joins TRBV7-9 to TRBJ2-1; 7 bases are a match to TRBD1. The CDR3 consists of 15 residues. Per the germline V gene, CDR1 is SEHNR and CDR2 is FQNEAQ (reference sequence). The J segment lost 0 bases and the V segment lost 5 bases, leaving 4 bases of the junction unmatched. The CDR3 nucleotides read TGTGCCAGCAGCCCCAGGGGGAGCTCCTACAATGAGCAGTTCTTC. It is translated as CASSPRGSSYNEQFF.

The chain uses TRBV4-3 and TRBJ2-1; D gene ambiguous. The germline V gene has CDR1 LGHNA and CDR2 YSLEER. V dropped 4 bases and J dropped 0 bases, with 10 bases sitting between them. The CDR3 has 15 amino acids. Here the CDR3 reads CASSPQPDSYNEQFF. The CDR3, as DNA: TGCGCCAGCAGCCCCCAACCAGACTCCTACAATGAGCAGTTCTTC.

In this sample, this clone turned up once. This chain connects TRBV4-2 to TRBJ2-1; possible D gene TRBD1, 5 bases. This CDR3 contains 14 residues. Trimming left V 0 bases short and J 9 bases short, with 12 bases between. The V gene's germline CDR1 is LGHNA and CDR2 YNFKEQ. The CDR3 loop reads CASSQEVSQGEQFF. DNA of the CDR3: TGTGCCAGCAGCCAAGAGGTCTCCCAGGGTGAGCAGTTCTTC.

Concerning this clone: Other DNA variants within this sample encode the same CDR3. The CDR3 loop is CASSQRTGTEAFF. The CDR3 nucleotides are TGCGCCAGCAGCCAAAGGACCGGGACTGAAGCTTTCTTT. This chain joins TRBV4-1 and TRBJ1-1; D is undetermined. Trimming took off 2 bases at V and 5 bases at J, with 9 bases between the two ends. The CDR3 covers 13 residues. The germline V gene has CDR1 MGHRA and CDR2 YSYEKL.

The V call is TRBV2, the J call TRBJ1-1; D ambiguous. The V end lost 4 bases, the J end lost 5 bases, and 17 bases lay between the germline ends. Per germline, CDR1 SNHLY and CDR2 FYNNEI. The CDR3 runs to 15 residues. The CDR3 here is CASSGLRVLGTEAFF. CDR3 nucleotide sequence: TGTGCCAGCAGTGGCCTCCGGGTCCTTGGGACTGAAGCTTTCTTT.

The V gene is TRBV28, the J gene TRBJ2-2; weak D call: TRBD1 (6 bases). With 7 bases removed from V and 5 bases from J, the gap between germline ends came to 14 bases. There are 14 residues in the CDR3. The germline CDR1 and CDR2 sequences are MDHEN and SYDVKM. The CDR3 here is CASNPQGRTGELFF. The DNA of the CDR3 is TGTGCCAGCAACCCTCAGGGGCGTACCGGGGAGCTGTTTTTT.

The chain recombines TRBV11-1 with TRBJ2-7, with D tentatively TRBD2 (5 bases). Germline V gives CDR1 SGHAT, CDR2 FQDESV (reference sequence). V lost 4 bases, J lost 2 bases, and 18 bases lay in between. This CDR3 has 16 residues. The CDR3 protein is CASSSRSGPRPYEQYF. The CDR3 nucleotides are TGTGCCAGCAGCTCTCGGAGCGGACCCCGGCCCTACGAGCAGTACTTC.

The gene calls are TRBV13 and TRBJ2-7; maybe TRBD2 (5 bases). The germline gives CDR1 PRHDT, CDR2 FYEKMQ (reference sequence). V lost 4 bases and J lost 7, with 11 bases in between. The CDR3 is made up of 12 amino acids. This chain's CDR3 is CASSSLPGEQYF. CDR3 nucleotides: TGTGCCAGCAGCTCGTTGCCGGGGGAGCAGTACTTC.

The genes are TRBV7-6 and TRBJ2-7; D remains unclear. The CDR3 loop spans 13 amino acids. Trimming stripped 5 bases from V and 6 bases from J, with 14 bases between. CDR1 is SGHVS, CDR2 FNYEAQ, per germline. In DNA form, the CDR3 reads TGTGCCAGCAGCGTCCAAAGGCTCTCCGAGCAGTACTTC. This translates into CASSVQRLSEQYF.

The chain has TRBV6-1 and TRBJ1-5; D is uncertain. CDR1 and CDR2 (germline): MNHNS, SASEGT. This CDR3 is 14 amino acids long. The V and J ends lost 1 base and 3 bases respectively, with 7 bases between them. The CDR3 coding sequence is TGTGCCAGCAGTGAAGTGGCTACCAATCAGCCCCAGCATTTT. Translation gives CASSEVATNQPQHF.

V gene TRBV11-3 combines with J gene TRBJ2-7, with 9 bases lining up with TRBD1. V was clipped by 3 bases and J by 5 bases; unmatched bases: 5. This CDR3 comprises 14 residues. Per germline, CDR1 SGHNT and CDR2 YENEEA. The CDR3 here is CASSFGDRVNEQYF. DNA of the CDR3: TGTGCCAGCAGCTTCGGGGACAGGGTAAACGAGCAGTACTTC.

The rearrangement joins TRBV4-2 to TRBJ2-7, with 8 nucleotides matching TRBD2. With V trimmed by 0 bases and J by 2 bases, 15 bases remained unmatched. Germline-derived CDR1 and CDR2 are LGHNA and YNFKEQ. The CDR3 is 19 amino acids. CDR3 region: CASSQESSGTTNLAYEQYF. CDR3 sequence (DNA): TGTGCCAGCAGCCAAGAGAGTAGCGGGACCACGAATCTAGCCTACGAGCAGTACTTC.

V gene TRBV5-1 combines with J gene TRBJ1-2; D may be TRBD1 (5 bases). V was trimmed by 0 bases and J by 0 bases, leaving 18 bases between them. The germline gives CDR1 SGHRS, CDR2 YFSETQ. The length of the CDR3 is 18 residues. As DNA, the CDR3 is TGCGCCAGCAGCTTGGTTGGGACCAGCGATACAACTAACTATGGCTACACCTTC. Translation gives CASSLVGTSDTTNYGYTF.

This chain uses TRBV11-3 with TRBJ2-2, with 8 positions matching TRBD1. The germline CDR1 and CDR2 sequences are SGHNT and YENEEA. The CDR3 totals 16 residues. With V trimmed by 5 bases and J by 1 base, 6 bases remained unmatched. The chain's CDR3 is CASSTRQGKNTGELFF. The CDR3 coding sequence is TGTGCCAGCAGCACCCGACAGGGGAAGAACACCGGGGAGCTGTTTTTT.

Only one count was recorded for this clone. The CDR3 nucleotides read TGCAGCGCGTCATTCAGGGGGGAGCGAGCCAAAAACATTCAGTACTTC. Translated: CSASFRGERAKNIQYF. V and J are TRBV29-1 and TRBJ2-4; tentative D call: TRBD1 (7 bases). The germline V gene has CDR1 SQVTM and CDR2 ANQGSEA. The length of the CDR3 is 16 residues. The V and J ends lost 7 bases and 0 bases respectively, with 19 bases between them. Using reference TRBV29-1 and TRBJ2-4 for the parts outside the CDR3, the full variable domain is SAVISQKPSRDICQRGTSLTIQCQVDSQVTMMFWYRQQPGQSLTLIATANQGSEATYESGFVIDKFPISRPNLTFSTLTVSNMSPEDSSIYLCSASFRGERAKNIQYFGAGTRLSVL.

The chain employs TRBV10-3 and TRBJ2-7; the D gene could be TRBD1 or TRBD2 (7 bases each). V lost 10 bases to trimming and J lost 3 bases, with 19 bases between them. The CDR3 covers 14 residues. Per the germline V gene, CDR1 is ENHRY and CDR2 is SYGVKD. CDR3 DNA sequence: TGTGCCACGGGGGAGGGGGCCAATCTCTACGAGCAGTACTTC. As protein: CATGEGANLYEQYF.

The gene calls are TRBV27 and TRBJ2-7, with TRBD1 matching 7 bases. The CDR3 totals 15 residues. J lost 0 bases, V lost 5 bases, and 7 bases had no gene match. The germline V gene has CDR1 MNHEY and CDR2 SMNVEV (reference sequence). Here the CDR3 reads CASSPHRGSSYEQYF. CDR3 nucleotides: TGTGCCAGCAGTCCCCACAGGGGTTCCTCCTACGAGCAGTACTTC.

This sequence joins TRBV4-3 and TRBJ2-3, with TRBD1 matching over 7 bases. This CDR3 spans 15 amino acids. V lost 7 bases, J lost 4 bases, and 11 bases stayed unmatched. The germline gives CDR1 LGHNA, CDR2 YSLEER. CDR3 DNA sequence: TGCGCCAGCACCCCAGGGGGAAGTGGATCAGATACGCAGTATTTT. Translating gives CASTPGGSGSDTQYF.